A single sample gave rise to the 7 T cell receptor beta chains below, sequenced in a study of PD-L1 blockade in urothelial cancer (dated by TCRdb to 2015 to 2018). Libraries were constructed by the immunoSEQ multiplex PCR assay. TCRdb took this table from immuneACCESS and kept in-frame rearrangements with V and J called. Such tables lack part of the clones; where checked against another copy, unresolved V genes explain under half of the gap, and the rest is unexplained. This sample has roughly 42,000 clones in its table, and roughly 86% of those were observed once. Under 3% of the sample rests with the top ten. The input for sequencing was PBMCs, taken around atezolizumab (anti-PD-L1) treatment. These receptors were collected from a man in his 70s with urothelial cancer.

V usage is TRBV28 and J usage is TRBJ1-2; D is unclear. The CDR3 spans 11 residues. Germline V lookup: CDR1 MDHEN, CDR2 SYDVKM. With 3 bases removed from V and 5 bases from J, the gap between germline ends came to 4 bases. The CDR3 DNA follows: TGTGCCAGCAGTTTTAAATATGGCTACACCTTC. The encoded protein is CASSFKYGYTF.

This clone was counted between two and nine times. The genes are TRBV30 and TRBJ2-1, with a tentative D call TRBD2 (7 bases). The CDR3 has 14 amino acids. V was shortened by 4 bases and J by 3 bases, with 13 bases between the two germline ends. Germline V lookup: CDR1 GTSNPN, CDR2 SVGIG (reference sequence). CDR3: CAWMGGGSYNEQFF. The CDR3 coding sequence is TGTGCCTGGATGGGGGGCGGGAGCTACAATGAGCAGTTCTTC. Full variable domain (outside the CDR3, taken from reference TRBV30 and TRBJ2-1): SQTIHQWPATLVQPVGSPLSLECTVEGTSNPNLYWYRQAAGRGLQLLFYSVGIGQISSEVPQNLSASRPQDRQFILSSKKLLLSDSGFYLCAWMGGGSYNEQFFGPGTRLTVL.

The CDR3 nucleotides read TGCGCCAGCAGCCAAGATCTACTAGCGGGGGTCTACGAGCAGTACTTC. Translated, it gives CASSQDLLAGVYEQYF. This chain connects TRBV4-1 to TRBJ2-7, with 11 bases aligning to TRBD2. The trim removed 0 bases at V and 3 bases at J, leaving 4 bases unmatched. Germline V gene lookup returns CDR1 MGHRA and CDR2 YSYEKL. The length of the CDR3 is 16 residues.

J is TRBJ1-1 and V is TRBV19, with D possibly TRBD1 on 5 matching bases. Germline V gene lookup returns CDR1 LNHDA and CDR2 SQIVND (reference sequence). The CDR3 is made up of 13 amino acids. Trimming pared 2 bases from V and 1 base from J, leaving 5 bases between. The DNA of the CDR3 is TGTGCCAGTAGTATACAGGGGAACACTGAAGCTTTCTTT. Amino acids: CASSIQGNTEAFF.

This clone was detected only once. The chain carries TRBV7-9 and TRBJ2-2; D may be TRBD2 (5 bases). Germline CDR1 SEHNR, CDR2 FQNEAQ (reference sequence). The CDR3 is 15 amino acids. Trimming removed 0 bases from V and 2 bases from J, with 7 bases in between. The CDR3 sequence: CASSLALGNTGELFF. The CDR3 coding sequence is TGTGCCAGCAGCTTAGCACTAGGTAACACCGGGGAGCTGTTTTTT.

This chain uses TRBV18 with TRBJ1-1; D remains ambiguous. V was cut by 3 bases and J by 3 bases, with 17 bases left in between. The length of the CDR3 is 16 residues. Germline CDR1 KGHSH, CDR2 LQKENI. CDR3 region: CASSPSVKVAYTEAFF. CDR3 bases: TGTGCCAGCTCACCGAGCGTCAAGGTCGCCTACACTGAAGCTTTCTTT.

This clone was recorded once. This chain joins TRBV7-2 and TRBJ2-7; D might be TRBD1 (6 bases). The CDR3 is made up of 13 amino acids. The germline V and J ends were trimmed by 6 bases and 0 bases, with 9 bases remaining between them. CDR1 and CDR2 from the germline V gene are SGHTA and FQGNSA. CDR3 bases: TGTGCCAGCAGGGCAGGGGCCTCCTACGAGCAGTACTTC. This translates into CASRAGASYEQYF.